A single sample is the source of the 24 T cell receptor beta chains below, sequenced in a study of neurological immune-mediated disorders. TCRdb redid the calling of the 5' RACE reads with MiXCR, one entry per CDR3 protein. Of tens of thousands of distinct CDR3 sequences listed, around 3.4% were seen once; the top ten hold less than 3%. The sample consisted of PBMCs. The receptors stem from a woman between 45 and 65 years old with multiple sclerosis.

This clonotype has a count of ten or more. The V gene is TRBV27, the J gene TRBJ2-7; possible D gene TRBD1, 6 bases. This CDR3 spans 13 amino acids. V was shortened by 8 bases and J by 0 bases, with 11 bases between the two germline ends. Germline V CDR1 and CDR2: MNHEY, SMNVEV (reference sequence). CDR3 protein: CASLARGSYEQYF. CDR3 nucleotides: TGTGCCAGCCTTGCCAGGGGCTCCTACGAGCAGTACTTC.

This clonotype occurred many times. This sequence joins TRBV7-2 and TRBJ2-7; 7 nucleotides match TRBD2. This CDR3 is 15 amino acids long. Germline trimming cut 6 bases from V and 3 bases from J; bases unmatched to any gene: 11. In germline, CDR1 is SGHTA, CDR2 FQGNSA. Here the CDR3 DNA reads TGTGCCAGCAGTTTCACCGGGACTAAGCACTACGAGCAGTACTTC. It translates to CASSFTGTKHYEQYF.

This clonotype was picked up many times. The CDR3 reads CASSFGTGYQPQHF. DNA for the CDR3: TGTGCCAGCAGCTTTGGGACAGGCTATCAGCCCCAGCATTTT. The chain is built from TRBV7-9 and TRBJ1-5; 8 bases are shared with TRBD1. This CDR3 is built from 14 residues. Germline CDR1 SEHNR, CDR2 FQNEAQ (reference sequence). J was trimmed by 5 bases and V by 3 bases; bases with no gene match: 3.

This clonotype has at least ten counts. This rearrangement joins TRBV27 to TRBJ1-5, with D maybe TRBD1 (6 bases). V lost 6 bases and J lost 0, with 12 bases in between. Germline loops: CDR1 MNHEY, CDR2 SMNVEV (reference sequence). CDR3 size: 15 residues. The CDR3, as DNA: TGTGCCAGCAGAGACAGGCGCCATAGCAATCAGCCCCAGCATTTT. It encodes CASRDRRHSNQPQHF.

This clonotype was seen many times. CDR3 sequence (DNA): TGTGCCAGCAGCCAAGGGGTAGCTGGGGCCAACGTCCTGACTTTC. This codes for CASSQGVAGANVLTF. The V and J genes are TRBV7-6 and TRBJ2-6, with D maybe TRBD1 (5 bases). V was clipped by 5 bases and J by 2 bases, with 10 bases between them. The CDR3 covers 15 residues. Germline CDR1 reads SGHVS; CDR2 reads FNYEAQ.

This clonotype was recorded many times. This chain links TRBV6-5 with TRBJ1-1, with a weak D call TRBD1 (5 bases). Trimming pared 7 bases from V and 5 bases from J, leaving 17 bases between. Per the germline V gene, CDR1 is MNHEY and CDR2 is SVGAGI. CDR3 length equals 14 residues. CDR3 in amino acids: CASTDGGVGTEAFF. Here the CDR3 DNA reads TGTGCCAGCACCGACGGGGGGGTTGGAACTGAAGCTTTCTTT.

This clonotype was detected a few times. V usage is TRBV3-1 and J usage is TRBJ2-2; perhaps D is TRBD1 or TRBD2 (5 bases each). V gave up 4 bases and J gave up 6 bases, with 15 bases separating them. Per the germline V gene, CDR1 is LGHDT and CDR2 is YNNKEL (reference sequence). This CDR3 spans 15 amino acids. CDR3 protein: CASSLTTRGPGELFF. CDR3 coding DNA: TGTGCCAGCAGCCTCACAACCCGGGGACCCGGGGAGCTGTTTTTT.

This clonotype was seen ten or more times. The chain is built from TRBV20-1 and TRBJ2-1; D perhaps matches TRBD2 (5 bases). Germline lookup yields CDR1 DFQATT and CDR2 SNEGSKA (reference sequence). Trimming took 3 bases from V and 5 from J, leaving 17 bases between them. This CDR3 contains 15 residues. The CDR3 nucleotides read TGCAGTGCTAGGCTGGTCACGCTAGCCCACAATGAGCAGTTCTTC. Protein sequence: CSARLVTLAHNEQFF.

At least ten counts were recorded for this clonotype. CDR3 nucleotide sequence: TGCAGTGCTAGAGAACCCAGGTATAGCAATCAGCCCCAGCATTTT. It translates to CSAREPRYSNQPQHF. This chain joins TRBV20-1 and TRBJ1-5; D is unresolved. The CDR3 covers 15 residues. Germline V lookup: CDR1 DFQATT, CDR2 SNEGSKA (reference sequence). V lost 0 bases and J 0 bases, leaving 9 bases between the germline ends.

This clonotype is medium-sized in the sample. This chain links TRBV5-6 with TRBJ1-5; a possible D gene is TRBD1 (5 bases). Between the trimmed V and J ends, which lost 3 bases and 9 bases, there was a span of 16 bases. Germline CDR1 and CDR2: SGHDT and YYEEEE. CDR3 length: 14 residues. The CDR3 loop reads CASSWSEARGPQHF. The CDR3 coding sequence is TGTGCCAGCAGCTGGTCTGAAGCGAGGGGGCCCCAGCATTTT. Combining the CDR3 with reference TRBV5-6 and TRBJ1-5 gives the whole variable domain DAGVTQSPTHLIKTRGQQVTLRCSPKSGHDTVSWYQQALGQGPQFIFQYYEEEERQRGNFPDRFSGHQFPNYSSELNVNALLLGDSALYLCASSWSEARGPQHFGDGTRLSIL.

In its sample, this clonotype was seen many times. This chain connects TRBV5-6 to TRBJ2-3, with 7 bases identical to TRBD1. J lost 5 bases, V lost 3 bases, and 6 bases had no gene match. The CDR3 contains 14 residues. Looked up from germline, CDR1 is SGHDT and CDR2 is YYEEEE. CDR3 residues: CASSSGGIKDTQYF. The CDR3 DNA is TGTGCCAGCAGCTCAGGGGGTATCAAAGATACGCAGTATTTT.

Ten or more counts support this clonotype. This CDR3 reads CSARGGGTAGTYGYTF. The CDR3 region has the DNA TGCAGTGCTAGAGGGGGAGGGACAGCAGGGACCTATGGCTACACCTTC. The rearrangement uses TRBV20-1 and TRBJ1-2; 7 nucleotides agree with TRBD1. The CDR3 is 16 amino acids. J lost 4 bases, V lost 1 base, and 12 bases had no gene match. Germline V gene lookup returns CDR1 DFQATT and CDR2 SNEGSKA (reference sequence).

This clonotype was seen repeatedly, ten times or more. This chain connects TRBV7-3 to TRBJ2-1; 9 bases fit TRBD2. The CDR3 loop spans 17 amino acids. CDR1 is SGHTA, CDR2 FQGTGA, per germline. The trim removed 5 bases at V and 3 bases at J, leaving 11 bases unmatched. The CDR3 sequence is CASSRIHSGGIYNEQFF. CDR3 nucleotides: TGTGCCAGCAGCCGAATTCATAGCGGGGGAATCTACAATGAGCAGTTCTTC.

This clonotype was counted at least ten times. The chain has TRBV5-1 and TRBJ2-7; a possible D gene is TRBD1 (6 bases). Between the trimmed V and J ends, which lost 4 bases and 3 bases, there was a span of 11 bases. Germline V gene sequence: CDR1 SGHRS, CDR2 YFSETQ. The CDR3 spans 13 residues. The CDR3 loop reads CASSQQGHYEQYF. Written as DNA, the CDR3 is TGCGCCAGCAGCCAACAGGGTCACTACGAGCAGTACTTC.

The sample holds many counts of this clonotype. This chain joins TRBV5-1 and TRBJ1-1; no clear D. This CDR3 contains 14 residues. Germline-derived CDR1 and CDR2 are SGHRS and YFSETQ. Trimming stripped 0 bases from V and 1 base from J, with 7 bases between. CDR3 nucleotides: TGCGCCAGCAGCTTGGATCAGACGAACACTGAAGCTTTCTTT. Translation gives CASSLDQTNTEAFF. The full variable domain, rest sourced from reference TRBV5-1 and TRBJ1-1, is KAGVTQTPRYLIKTRGQQVTLSCSPISGHRSVSWYQQTPGQGLQFLFEYFSETQRNKGNFPGRFSGRQFSNSRSEMNVSTLELGDSALYLCASSLDQTNTEAFFGQGTRLTVV.

Written as DNA, the CDR3 is TGTGCCAGCAGCCGAATCGCGGGACCCTCAGATACGCAGTATTTT. Its translation is CASSRIAGPSDTQYF. This chain links TRBV11-2 with TRBJ2-3, with D possibly matching TRBD2 (6 bases). Trimming removed 5 bases from V and 4 bases from J, with 16 bases in between. CDR1 is SGHAT, CDR2 FQNNGV, per germline. CDR3 length equals 15 residues. The whole variable domain, filled in from reference TRBV11-2 and TRBJ2-3, reads EAGVAQSPRYKIIEKRQSVAFWCNPISGHATLYWYQQILGQGPKLLIQFQNNGVVDDSQLPKDRFSAERLKGVDSTLKIQPAKLEDSAVYLCASSRIAGPSDTQYFGPGTRLTVL.

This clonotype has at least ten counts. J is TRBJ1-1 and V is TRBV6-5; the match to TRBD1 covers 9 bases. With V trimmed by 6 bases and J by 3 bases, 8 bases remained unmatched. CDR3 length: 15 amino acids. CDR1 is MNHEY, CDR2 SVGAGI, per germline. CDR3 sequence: CASRLTWTGDTEAFF. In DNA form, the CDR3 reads TGTGCCAGCAGGCTAACTTGGACAGGGGACACTGAAGCTTTCTTT.

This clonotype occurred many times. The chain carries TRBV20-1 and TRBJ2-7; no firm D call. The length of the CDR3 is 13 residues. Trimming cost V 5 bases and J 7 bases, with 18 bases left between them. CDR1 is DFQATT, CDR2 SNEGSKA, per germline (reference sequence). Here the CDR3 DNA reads TGCAGTGCTGTTTTCGGTGGGCCGCTTGAGCAGTACTTC. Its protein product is CSAVFGGPLEQYF.

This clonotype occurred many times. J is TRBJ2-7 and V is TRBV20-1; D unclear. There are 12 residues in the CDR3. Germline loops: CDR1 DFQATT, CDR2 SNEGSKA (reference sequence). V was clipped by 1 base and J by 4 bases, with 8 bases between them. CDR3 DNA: TGCAGTGCTAGAGTACGCTCTTACGAGCAGTACTTC. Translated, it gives CSARVRSYEQYF.

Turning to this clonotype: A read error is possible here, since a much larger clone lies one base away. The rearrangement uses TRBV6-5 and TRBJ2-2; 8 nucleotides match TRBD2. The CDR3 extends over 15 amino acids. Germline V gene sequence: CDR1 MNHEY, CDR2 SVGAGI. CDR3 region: CASSWGRGDTGELCF. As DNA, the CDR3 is TGTGCCAGCAGTTGGGGGCGGGGGGACACCGGGGAGCTGTGTTTT.

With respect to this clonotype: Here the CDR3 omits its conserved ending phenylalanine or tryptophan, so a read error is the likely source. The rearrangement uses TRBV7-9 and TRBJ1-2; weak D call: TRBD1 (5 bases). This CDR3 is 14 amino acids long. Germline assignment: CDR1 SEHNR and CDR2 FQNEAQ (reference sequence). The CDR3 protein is CASSLAGTYYGYTN. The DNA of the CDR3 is TGTGCCAGCAGCCTAGCGGGGACCTACTATGGCTACACCAAC.

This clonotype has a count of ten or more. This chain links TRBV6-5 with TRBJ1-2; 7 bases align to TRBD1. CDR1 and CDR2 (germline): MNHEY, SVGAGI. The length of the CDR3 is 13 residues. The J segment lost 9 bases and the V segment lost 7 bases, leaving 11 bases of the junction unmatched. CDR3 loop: CASISNTGVSYTF. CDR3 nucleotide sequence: TGTGCCAGCATTTCGAATACAGGGGTCAGCTACACCTTC.

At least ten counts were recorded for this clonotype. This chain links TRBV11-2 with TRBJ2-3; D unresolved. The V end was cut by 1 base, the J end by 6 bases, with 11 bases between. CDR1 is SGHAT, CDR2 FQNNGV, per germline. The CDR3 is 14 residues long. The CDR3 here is CASSLVGPRDTQYF. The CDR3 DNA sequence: TGTGCCAGCAGCTTAGTTGGCCCTCGGGATACGCAGTATTTT. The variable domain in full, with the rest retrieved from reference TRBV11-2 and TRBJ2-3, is EAGVAQSPRYKIIEKRQSVAFWCNPISGHATLYWYQQILGQGPKLLIQFQNNGVVDDSQLPKDRFSAERLKGVDSTLKIQPAKLEDSAVYLCASSLVGPRDTQYFGPGTRLTVL.

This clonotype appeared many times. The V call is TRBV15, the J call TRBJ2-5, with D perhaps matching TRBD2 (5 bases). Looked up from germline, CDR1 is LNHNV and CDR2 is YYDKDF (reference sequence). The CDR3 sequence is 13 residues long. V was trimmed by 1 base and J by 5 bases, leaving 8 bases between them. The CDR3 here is CATSRVSGETQYF. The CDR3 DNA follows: TGTGCCACCAGCAGAGTATCGGGGGAGACCCAGTACTTC.